The 16 T cell receptor beta chains in this list originate from one sample, sequenced in a study of blood T cell repertoires in COVID-19. Sequencing was performed with immunoSEQ multiplex PCR; in TCRdb, only in-frame clones are kept and a portion is missing. Here the sample spans roughly 250,000 clones, 70% to 90% being singletons. Sequenced sample: peripheral blood. These receptors were obtained from a middle-aged man with acute or convalescent COVID-19.

This clone was seen a few times. This sequence joins TRBV7-2 and TRBJ1-4; no firm D call. The CDR3 is 15 residues long. Germline CDR1 is SGHTA and CDR2 is FQGNSA. V was clipped by 5 bases and J by 7 bases, with 17 bases between them. Here the CDR3 DNA reads TGTGCCAGCAGCGGAAACTGGGGAGGAGGTGAAAAACTGTTTTTT. This translates into CASSGNWGGGEKLFF.

Worth noting for this clone: The same CDR3 is also encoded by other DNA sequences in this sample. The gene calls are TRBV7-3 and TRBJ2-1, with 9 bases lining up with TRBD1. From germline, CDR1 is SGHTA and CDR2 FQGTGA. With 4 bases clipped from V and 9 bases from J, the junction kept 1 base outside the gene matches. There are 12 residues in the CDR3. Here the CDR3 DNA reads TGTGCCAGCAGCTCGGACAGGGGTGAGCAGTTCTTC. As protein: CASSSDRGEQFF.

The chain has TRBV12-3 or TRBV12-4 and TRBJ2-7; a weak D match, TRBD1 (6 bases). This CDR3 contains 13 residues. V shed 4 bases and J shed 2 bases, with 9 bases lying between them. CDR3 sequence (DNA): TGTGCCAGCAGTTCCGGGACACCCTACGAGCAGTACTTC. As protein: CASSSGTPYEQYF.

The chain joins TRBV7-6 to TRBJ2-6, with 9 bases matching TRBD1. Germline V gene sequence: CDR1 SGHVS, CDR2 FNYEAQ. Trimming took 4 bases from V and 0 from J; bases not matched to a gene: 4. The length of the CDR3 is 17 residues. CDR3 DNA: TGTGCCAGCAGCTCGGGACAGGGAAGCTCTGGGGCCAACGTCCTGACTTTC. This codes for CASSSGQGSSGANVLTF. Filled out from reference TRBV7-6 and TRBJ2-6, the complete variable domain reads GAGVSQSPRYKVTKRGQDVALRCDPISGHVSLYWYRQALGQGPEFLTYFNYEAQQDKSGLPNDRFSAERPEGSISTLTIQRTEQRDSAMYRCASSSGQGSSGANVLTFGAGSRLTVL.

The chain uses TRBV7-8 and TRBJ2-1; D perhaps matches TRBD1 (6 bases). The CDR3 contains 14 residues. Between the trimmed V and J ends, which lost 10 bases and 4 bases, there was a span of 17 bases. Germline V gene lookup returns CDR1 SGHVS and CDR2 FQNEAQ. CDR3 in amino acids: CAISSRDNYNEQFF. For the CDR3, the DNA is TGTGCCATATCTAGCCGGGACAATTACAATGAGCAGTTCTTC.

This clone was counted a single time. V usage is TRBV3-1 (or the pseudogene TRBV3-2) and J usage is TRBJ1-1, with a tentative D call TRBD1 (6 bases). Germline V gene lookup returns CDR1 LGHDT and CDR2 YNNKEL (reference sequence). Trimming removed 5 bases at V and 7 bases at J, with 32 bases between. The CDR3 is 19 residues long. The CDR3 spells CASSFRTAGPLRDTLEAFF. In DNA, the CDR3 is TGTGCCAGCAGCTTTCGGACAGCCGGGCCCTTAAGAGACACCCTTGAAGCTTTCTTT.

The V and J genes are TRBV11-2 and TRBJ1-1; 7 nucleotides match TRBD1. The CDR3 has 15 residues. CDR1 SGHAT and CDR2 FQNNGV come from the germline V gene. V trimming: 0 bases; J trimming: 4 bases; junction bases outside the gene matches: 5. CDR3 region: CASSLEWHRGTEAFF. Written as DNA, the CDR3 is TGTGCCAGCAGCTTAGAGTGGCACAGGGGCACTGAAGCTTTCTTT.

The genes are TRBV28 and TRBJ2-7, with 11 bases matching TRBD1. The germline CDR1 and CDR2 sequences are MDHEN and SYDVKM. The length of the CDR3 is 15 residues. The V gene end was trimmed by 8 bases and the J gene end by 4 bases; junction bases not matched to a gene: 10. The CDR3 region has the DNA TGTGCCAGCCGGACAGGGGGCGCTCGGGCTTACGAGCAGTACTTC. Encoded protein: CASRTGGARAYEQYF.

The J gene is TRBJ2-7, the V gene TRBV6-5; unclear D gene. The CDR3 spans 15 residues. V was shortened by 4 bases and J by 4 bases, with 17 bases between the two germline ends. CDR1 and CDR2 from the germline V gene are MNHEY and SVGAGI. CDR3 in amino acids: CASSSGFATEYEQYF. DNA of the CDR3: TGTGCCAGCAGTTCTGGATTTGCCACGGAGTACGAGCAGTACTTC.

Here the CDR3 DNA reads TGTGCCAGCAGCTTAGAGGGGGCTGATTCACCCCTCCACTTT. This translates into CASSLEGADSPLHF. This chain joins TRBV7-2 and TRBJ1-6, with 7 positions matching TRBD1. CDR1 is SGHTA and CDR2 is FQGNSA in the germline V gene. The CDR3 contains 14 residues. The J segment lost 8 bases and the V segment lost 1 base, leaving 2 bases of the junction unmatched. Drawing the rest from reference TRBV7-2 and TRBJ1-6, the complete variable domain is GAGVSQSPSNKVTEKGKDVELRCDPISGHTALYWYRQSLGQGLEFLIYFQGNSAPDKSGLPSDRFSAERTGGSVSTLTIQRTQQEDSAVYLCASSLEGADSPLHFGNGTRLTVT.

V gene TRBV7-9 combines with J gene TRBJ2-3; 7 bases map to TRBD2. J was trimmed by 2 bases and V by 5 bases; bases with no gene match: 10. Germline lookup yields CDR1 SEHNR and CDR2 FQNEAQ (reference sequence). The length of the CDR3 is 16 residues. The CDR3 loop reads CASSRLGGSNTDTQYF. CDR3 nucleotides: TGTGCCAGCAGCCGGCTGGGAGGGTCAAACACAGATACGCAGTATTTT.

The J gene is TRBJ2-1, the V gene TRBV7-2, with D hard to call. The V and J ends lost 0 bases and 0 bases respectively, with 9 bases between them. The CDR3 covers 16 residues. Looked up from germline, CDR1 is SGHTA and CDR2 is FQGNSA. The CDR3 DNA reads as TGTGCCAGCAGCTTAGCTGGCAAAAGCTCCTACAATGAGCAGTTCTTC. Translating gives CASSLAGKSSYNEQFF.

The J gene is TRBJ1-5, the V gene TRBV20-1; D may be TRBD1 (6 bases). The CDR3 extends over 14 amino acids. CDR1 and CDR2 from the germline V gene are DFQATT and SNEGSKA (reference sequence). The V gene lost 3 bases and the J gene lost 5 bases, with 14 bases spanning the gap. The CDR3 DNA reads TGCAGTGCTAGTCCGGACAGAACCTATCAGCCCCAGCATTTT. Residues: CSASPDRTYQPQHF.

This clone was seen once. The chain carries TRBV23-1 and TRBJ1-2, with D tentatively TRBD1 (6 bases). TRBV23-1 falls under the ORF class, with uncertain function. Trimming took off 0 bases at V and 0 bases at J, with 20 bases between the two ends. This CDR3 spans 19 amino acids. CDR3 amino acids: CASSQSRGGAPHPNYGYTF. In nucleotides, the CDR3 is TGCGCCAGCAGTCAATCACGCGGGGGGGCGCCACATCCTAACTATGGCTACACCTTC.

The V call is TRBV27, the J call TRBJ1-2; TRBD1 is a possible D gene (6 bases). Per germline, CDR1 MNHEY and CDR2 SMNVEV (reference sequence). The CDR3 spans 15 residues. The ends were cut back, 6 bases at V and 3 bases at J, with 17 bases in the middle. The CDR3 loop is CASSRAGDLYYGYTF. DNA of the CDR3: TGTGCCAGCAGCCGGGCAGGGGACCTATACTATGGCTACACCTTC.

This chain joins TRBV19 and TRBJ2-1; 9 bases align to TRBD2. The junction had 6 bases not matched to a gene; V was cut back by 5 bases and J by 4 bases. The CDR3 is made up of 15 amino acids. The germline gives CDR1 LNHDA, CDR2 SQIVND (reference sequence). In DNA, the CDR3 is TGTGCCAGTAGTTCGGGCAGCGGGGGGTACAATGAGCAGTTCTTC. This encodes CASSSGSGGYNEQFF.